This T cell receptor (beta chain) is drawn from a study of T cell responses to AZD1222 COVID-19 vaccine (dated by TCRdb to the early 2020s). At the level of the whole study: Because spike-specific TCR depth and breadth did not differ between the two schedules, AZD1222 recipients who got a second dose at roughly 4 weeks were pooled with those who got a second dose at roughly 12 weeks. TCR sequencing covered over 230 trial participants: 200 to 220 given two doses of AZD1222 and some 25 given two doses of MenACWY control vaccine. Trial participants were enrolled by age into 18-55, 56-69 and 70-plus year subgroups, with approximately 150, 28 and 58 TCR-sequenced participants respectively.

The CDR3 regions of human TCRbeta chains were analyzed by immunosequencing. On the study's bioinformatics: TCRs in the repertoires were compared against a reference library of SARS-CoV-2-specific TCRs that had been generated with the MIRA antigen-specificity platform. Breadth was defined as the fraction of unique TCRs that were SARS-CoV-2-associated. Depth was defined as the fraction of total T cells that were SARS-CoV-2-associated. Each spike-specific TCR was assigned to its reactive spike region and to a CD4 or CD8 class using the MIRA data. Log10-transformed breadth and depth values were compared by one-way ANOVA with Sidak's multiple comparisons tests. TCRdb's version of the immuneACCESS table is confined to in-frame rearrangements and falls short of the full clone set. An unresolved V gene accounts for under half of the shortfall where checked; the remainder is of unknown origin. The V and J calls and clone size come from that table; D and trimming were worked out from the DNA. Here the sample has approximately 160,000 clones; around 93% occur a single time. The ten most abundant clones make up less than 5.5% of the sample.

Here is what the overall study found, with its caveats: In the small 56-69-year group, the increase in depth fell short of significance, most likely because of low power. Conclusions about previously exposed vaccinees were limited because only a handful of AZD1222 recipients were SARS-CoV-2 seropositive at baseline. The whole spike protein was spanned by vaccine-associated CD4 TCRs, and dominant responses were seen in regions 160-218 and 743-854. After two AZD1222 doses, spike-specific TCR breadth and depth were significantly higher than at day 0 and than in MenACWY recipients. Epitopes outside the regions mutated in the B.1.351 and B.1.1.7 variants were reportedly recognized by nearly half of the unique spike-specific TCRs. Most participants were white British and females outnumbered males, and the authors suggested that clonal diversity may have been underestimated. Because no day 14 peak-response samples were available, repertoires were characterized only after the peak T cell response.

As concerns this clone: Its antigen remains unidentified. Per-base quality was not reported, and no clone a single base away is much larger than it.

The time point label corresponds to: baseline before first vaccination. Samples from vaccinated people were obtained from the UK trials COV001 and COV002, which included a single-blind randomized controlled phase 2/3 trial of AZD1222 (ChAdOx1 nCoV-19) in healthy adults. Trial participant PBMC samples were collected at day 0 and day 28 after the second dose for TCRbeta chain sequencing. The CDR3 contains 16 residues, cysteine and phenylalanine counted. The read is trimmed to its CDR3 DNA, 48 bases read in frame from base 1. CDR1 and CDR2 were assigned from the germline V gene as SGHTA and FQGNSA. The junction carries 22 bases between V and J, which are trimmed by 5 bases and 8 bases respectively.

Sequencing used peripheral blood, obtained on day 0 of AZD1222 vaccination. This chain is built from TRBV7-2 and TRBJ1-5, with no D gene named confidently. The TCR was taken from an adult in good health. The CDR3 reads CASSLGMLSGSEPQHF. In nucleotides, the sequence is TGTGCCAGCAGCCTCGGGATGCTTTCAGGAAGTGAGCCCCAGCATTTT.